This T cell receptor beta chain was obtained from a study of T-cell memory formation after mild COVID-19. Study outcomes and limitations: Clones that contracted clustered mainly in CM and EM if CD4+ and in EMRA if CD8+.

With regard to this clonotype: Its antigen is as yet unknown.

This CDR3 comprises 11 residues. CDR1 SQVTM and CDR2 ANQGSEA come from the germline V gene. Constant-segment primers were used for 5'RACE, and the resulting TCR alpha and TCR beta cDNA libraries carried sample barcodes and UMIs. Using its own MiXCR run on the 5' RACE reads, TCRdb lists one record per CDR3 protein. The sample carries about 430,000 distinct CDR3 sequences, 15% to 20% recorded once. Sequenced sample: PBMCs or a T cell subset sorted from them (not recorded which). This clonotype was sampled from a man younger than 30 who had mild COVID-19 (a few samples of this study predate the infection). Cell type and time point are not known. The J gene is TRBJ1-1, the V gene TRBV29-1, with D uncertain. Here the CDR3 DNA reads TGCGGAAAGTCATGGAACACTGAAGCTTTCTTT. Protein sequence: CGKSWNTEAFF.